This TCR beta chain was retrieved from a study of CD8 T cells in Susac syndrome. Random hexamers primed reverse transcription of roughly 0.5 to 1 ug RNA. The immunoSEQ assay covered 54 Vbeta and 13 Jbeta segments for CDR3. MiXCR was run by TCRdb on the immunoSEQ multiplex PCR reads, yielding one entry per CDR3 protein. The profile shows some 48,000 distinct CDR3 sequences, approximately 92% of them singletons. The receptor was derived from a human donor in good health. Sequencing was performed on CD8+ T cells from PBMCs.

Here the CDR3 DNA reads TGTGCCAGCAGTGAGCAGGGGGCAGGTACAGATACGCAGTATTTT. Translation gives CASSEQGAGTDTQYF. The V gene is TRBV2, the J gene TRBJ2-3, with 8 bases identical to TRBD1. With 3 bases clipped from V and 3 bases from J, the junction kept 5 bases outside the gene matches. This CDR3 comprises 15 residues. The germline CDR1 and CDR2 sequences are SNHLY and FYNNEI.